The clone carrying this T cell receptor beta chain has a count of ten or more. What it recognizes is unknown. This specimen belongs to a study of T-cell reconstitution after alpha-beta-depleted transplantation in children. Regarding the study as a whole: About two months after transplant, alpha-beta T cells reportedly came from several hundred expanded graft clones. At the one-year point after transplant, T-cell counts and TCRbeta diversity were found to come mostly from T cells that had been newly produced. In some patients, recipient T cells and intrathymic progenitors surviving conditioning explained high day-60 diversity.

The TCRbeta library was prepared with unique molecular identifiers. TCRdb fed the PCR reads into MiXCR, producing one record per CDR3 protein. The table records approximately 980,000 distinct CDR3 sequences, less than 30% of them present only once. V was shortened by 0 bases and J by 6 bases, with 8 bases between the two germline ends. This CDR3 contains 13 residues. Germline V gene lookup returns CDR1 LGHNA and CDR2 YNFKEQ. V gene TRBV4-2 combines with J gene TRBJ1-1, with D perhaps matching TRBD1 (5 bases). The receptor comes from a boy in the first two years of life who had a stem cell transplant for SCID, so the T cells may come from the graft donor. The sequencing used PBMCs, mostly from graft donor cells, collected 360 days after TCRalphabeta/CD19-depleted stem cell transplant. The CDR3 region is CASSQDLGAEAFF. CDR3 sequence (DNA): TGTGCCAGCAGCCAAGATTTGGGGGCTGAAGCTTTCTTT.